This record looks at one T cell receptor (beta chain) sequence and its context. Its antigen remains unidentified. The data belong to a study of cytotoxic CD8 clonotypes in ibrutinib-treated CLL. Investigators sourced approximately 2 micrograms of genomic DNA from cryopreserved PBMCs for TCR beta libraries. Whole-study results and caveats: Baseline values of clonality outstripped age-matched healthy donors and followed circulating CD8+ T-cell counts.

Target depth was 1 in 200,000 to 1 in 1 million T cells, about 10x per clonotype. The protocol was immunoSEQ multiplex PCR, while the TCRdb copy is restricted to in-frame clones and leaves out a portion. The sample contains around 92,000 clones, roughly three quarters of which appear only once. The V end was cut by 3 bases, the J end by 10 bases, with 12 bases between. The CDR3 has 13 residues. In germline, CDR1 is MNHNS, CDR2 SASEGT. This clonotype was obtained from a human donor with chronic lymphocytic leukemia. The genes are TRBV6-1 and TRBJ1-4, with D perhaps TRBD1 (6 bases). The material was PBMCs, obtained after 24 months of ibrutinib treatment. This CDR3 reads CASSEVGARKLFF. DNA for the CDR3: TGTGCCAGCAGTGAGGTGGGGGCTAGAAAACTGTTTTTT.